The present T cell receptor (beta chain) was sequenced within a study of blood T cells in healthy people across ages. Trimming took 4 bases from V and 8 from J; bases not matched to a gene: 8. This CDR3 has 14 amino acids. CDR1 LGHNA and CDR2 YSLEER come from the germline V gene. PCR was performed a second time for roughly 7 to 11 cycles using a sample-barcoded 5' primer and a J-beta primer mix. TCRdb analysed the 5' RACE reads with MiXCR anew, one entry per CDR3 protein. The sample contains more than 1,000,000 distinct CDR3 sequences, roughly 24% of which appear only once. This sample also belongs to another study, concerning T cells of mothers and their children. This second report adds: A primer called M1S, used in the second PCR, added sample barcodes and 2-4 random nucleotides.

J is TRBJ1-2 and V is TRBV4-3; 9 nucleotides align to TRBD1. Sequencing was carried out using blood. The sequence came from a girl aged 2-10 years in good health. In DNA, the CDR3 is TGCGCCAGCAGCCCAACAGGGACAGGGCACGGCTACACCTTC. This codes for CASSPTGTGHGYTF.